A selection of T cell receptor beta chains follows, all from one sample in a study of cytomegalovirus exposure and HLA in healthy donors. This table comes from immunoSEQ multiplex PCR, and its TCRdb copy is limited to in-frame clones, with some not included. The table shows 150,000 or so clones, with about 70% occurring only once. Sequenced sample: PBMCs. These receptors were obtained from a man between 18 and 29 years old in good health and CMV-seronegative. Each CDR3 is given with its conserved first and last residue. A D gene is named only where the DNA matches it firmly. Clone size is shown for a subset of rows, as once, few, many or a class of expanded clone.

D	J	size	V	CDR3	DNA
.	TRBJ1-2	.	TRBV27	CASSSHDSYGYTF	TGTGCCAGCAGTTCACACGACAGTTATGGCTACACCTTC
TRBD2	TRBJ2-2	.	TRBV5-1	CASSSLAGANTGELFF	TGCGCCAGCAGCTCCCTAGCGGGGGCGAACACCGGGGAGCTGTTTTTT
TRBD2	TRBJ2-5	.	TRBV11-2	CASSWTSGGARETQYF	TGTGCCAGCAGCTGGACTAGCGGGGGGGCAAGGGAGACCCAGTACTTC
TRBD2	TRBJ2-3	.	TRBV4-3	CASSRELAGGHENTQYF	TGCGCCAGCAGCCGCGAACTAGCGGGGGGGCATGAGAATACGCAGTATTTT
.	TRBJ2-4	.	TRBV6-6	CASNLAGPSNSQYF	TGTGCCAGCAACCTGGCGGGACCCTCAAACAGTCAGTACTTC
.	TRBJ2-5	.	TRBV29-1	CSALGGVDGTQYF	TGCAGCGCGCTCGGGGGAGTGGATGGGACCCAGTACTTC
TRBD2	TRBJ2-1	.	TRBV19	CASSINSGGNEQFF	TGTGCCAGTAGTATTAATAGCGGGGGGAATGAGCAGTTCTTC
TRBD1	TRBJ2-7	.	TRBV5-1	CASSLRDSNSYEQYF	TGCGCCAGCAGCTTGAGGGACAGCAACTCCTACGAGCAGTACTTC
.	TRBJ1-2	.	TRBV9	CASSLNPAGESYGYTF	TGTGCCAGCAGCCTCAACCCCGCAGGGGAGTCCTATGGCTACACCTTC
.	TRBJ1-2	.	TRBV5-1	CASSLATDSHYGYTF	TGCGCCAGCAGCTTGGCGACAGACTCGCACTATGGCTACACCTTC
.	TRBJ1-1	.	TRBV6-5	CASRSTGYDTEAFF	TGTGCCAGCAGGTCTACAGGGTACGACACTGAAGCTTTCTTT
TRBD2	TRBJ2-1	.	TRBV11-2	CASSTSGSSYNEQFF	TGTGCCAGCAGTACTAGCGGTAGCTCCTACAATGAGCAGTTCTTC
.	TRBJ2-1	.	TRBV2	CASRASYNEQFF	TGTGCCAGCAGGGCCTCCTACAATGAGCAGTTCTTC
.	TRBJ1-1	.	TRBV10-3	CAISVNRAATEAFF	TGTGCCATCAGTGTAAACAGGGCGGCCACTGAAGCTTTCTTT
.	TRBJ2-7	once	TRBV27	CASSGQQGREQYF	TGTGCCAGCAGTGGGCAACAGGGTCGCGAGCAGTACTTC
.	TRBJ2-2	.	TRBV27	CASRETGELFF	TGTGCCAGCAGGGAGACTGGGGAGCTGTTTTTT
.	TRBJ1-1	.	TRBV28	CASSTPAGQRGFF	TGTGCCAGCAGTACCCCGGCAGGACAGCGTGGCTTCTTT
TRBD1	TRBJ1-1	.	TRBV5-4	CASSFDRGNTEAFF	TGTGCCAGCAGCTTTGACAGGGGGAACACTGAAGCTTTCTTT
.	TRBJ1-6	.	TRBV7-8	CASSLSHAAFYNSPLHF	TGTGCCAGCAGCTTATCCCATGCGGCGTTCTATAATTCACCCCTCCACTTT
.	TRBJ2-1	.	TRBV2	CASMLVGAYNEQFF	TGTGCCAGCATGCTAGTGGGAGCCTACAATGAGCAGTTCTTC
.	TRBJ1-2	.	TRBV27	CASSLTGSVYGYTF	TGTGCCAGCAGTTTAACAGGGAGCGTCTATGGCTACACCTTC
.	TRBJ2-3	.	TRBV7-2	CASSFDGTADTQYF	TGTGCCAGCAGCTTTGACGGGACTGCCGATACGCAGTATTTT
.	TRBJ1-2	.	TRBV4-3	CASSQDHGLAYGGYTF	TGCGCCAGCAGCCAAGATCACGGGTTGGCGTACGGAGGCTACACCTTC
TRBD1	TRBJ1-2	.	TRBV27	CASSPRDRGLSSGYTF	TGTGCCAGCAGTCCTCGGGACAGGGGCCTTAGTAGTGGCTACACCTTC
TRBD2	TRBJ2-1	.	TRBV11-2	CASSSTSGGFTEQFF	TGTGCCAGCAGCTCGACTAGCGGGGGTTTTACTGAGCAGTTCTTC
.	TRBJ2-5	.	TRBV5-1	CASSLAGSRQETQYF	TGCGCCAGCAGCTTGGCAGGCAGCCGTCAAGAGACCCAGTACTTC